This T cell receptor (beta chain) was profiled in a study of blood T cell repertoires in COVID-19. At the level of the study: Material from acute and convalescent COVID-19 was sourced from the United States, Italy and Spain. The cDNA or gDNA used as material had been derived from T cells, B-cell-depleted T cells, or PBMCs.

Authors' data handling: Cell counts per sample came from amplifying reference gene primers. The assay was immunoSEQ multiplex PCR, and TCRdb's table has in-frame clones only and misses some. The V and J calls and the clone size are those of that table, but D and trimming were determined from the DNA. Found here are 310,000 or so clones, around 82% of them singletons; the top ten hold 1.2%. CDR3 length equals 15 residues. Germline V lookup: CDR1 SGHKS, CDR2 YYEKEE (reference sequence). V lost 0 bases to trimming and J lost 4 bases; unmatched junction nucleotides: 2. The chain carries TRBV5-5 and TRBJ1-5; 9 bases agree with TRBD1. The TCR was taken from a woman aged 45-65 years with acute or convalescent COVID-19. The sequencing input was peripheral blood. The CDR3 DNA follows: TGTGCCAGCAGCTTGGGACAGGGGGGGAATCAGCCCCAGCATTTT. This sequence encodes CASSLGQGGNQPQHF.